This record looks at one TCR beta chain sequence and its context. Its specificity is unknown. Reverse transcription used about 0.45 to 1 ug RNA and random hexamers. TCRdb called the immunoSEQ multiplex PCR reads again in MiXCR, with one record for every CDR3 protein. The sample holds some 99,000 distinct CDR3 sequences, roughly 94% seen once. Sequencing of TCR beta was undertaken in CD8+ and CD4+ T cells derived from blood. Patients with Susac syndrome fulfilled recently defined diagnostic criteria for definite or probable disease. The data stem from a study of CD8 T cells in Susac syndrome. Study-level background: The Susac syndrome patients that were sequenced included more than 5 with active disease and fewer than 10 in remission.

General study results and limits: Only a relatively small number of individuals were included in the TCR sequencing and HLA analysis.

In germline, CDR1 is DFQATT, CDR2 SNEGSKA (reference sequence). Trimming removed 4 bases from V and 3 bases from J, with 18 bases in between. The CDR3 has 15 amino acids. The sample comprised CD4+ T cells from PBMCs. This sequence was found in a human donor with Susac syndrome. V and J are TRBV20-1 and TRBJ1-1; TRBD1 might be the D (5 bases). CDR3 sequence reads: CSATARGIRYTEAFF. The CDR3 DNA is TGCAGTGCTACAGCCCGGGGGATTAGATACACTGAAGCTTTCTTT.